Below, 29 T cell receptor beta chains from the same sample are listed, as sequenced in a study of OX40 agonist ivuxolimab in advanced cancers. Profiled with immunoSEQ multiplex PCR; TCRdb holds only in-frame clones, not every one. The table records 55,000 to 80,000 clones, roughly 87% of them present only once. The source material was CD4+ or CD8+ T cells sorted from blood, sampled in a trial of the OX40 agonist ivuxolimab. The receptors here all came from an adult with an advanced solid tumor such as melanoma, head and neck, liver or kidney cancer.

The chain has TRBV6-5 and TRBJ1-4; tentatively, D is TRBD1 (5 bases). With 4 bases removed from V and 8 bases from J, the gap between germline ends came to 5 bases. The CDR3 extends over 11 amino acids. Germline-derived CDR1 and CDR2 are MNHEY and SVGAGI. DNA for the CDR3: TGTGCCAGCAGTTCAGGGGAAAAACTGTTTTTT. Translated: CASSSGEKLFF.

The chain couples TRBV7-6 to TRBJ2-7, with a tentative D call TRBD1 (5 bases). Germline V gives CDR1 SGHVS, CDR2 FNYEAQ. The CDR3 is 14 amino acids. The V end lost 2 bases, the J end lost 7 bases, and 15 bases lay between the germline ends. CDR3 residues: CASSLRGSVGEQYF. CDR3 coding DNA: TGTGCCAGCAGCTTAAGGGGCTCCGTCGGTGAGCAGTACTTC.

This clone came up a few times. The chain is built from TRBV30 and TRBJ1-1; TRBD1 might be the D (6 bases). The CDR3 sequence is 13 residues long. The germline V gene encodes CDR1 GTSNPN and CDR2 SVGIG (reference sequence). V lost 2 bases, J lost 6 bases, and 13 bases lay in between. CDR3 residues: CAWSMDSKAEAFF. The DNA of the CDR3 is TGTGCCTGGAGTATGGACAGCAAGGCTGAAGCTTTCTTT.

The CDR3 loop reads CASTTDRAEFTGELFF. The CDR3 DNA is TGTGCCAGTACCACGGACAGGGCCGAGTTTACCGGGGAGCTGTTTTTT. V usage is TRBV19 and J usage is TRBJ2-2, with 8 bases lining up with TRBD1. CDR3 length equals 16 residues. Germline loops: CDR1 LNHDA, CDR2 SQIVND (reference sequence). V was pared by 7 bases and J by 5 bases, with 12 bases of the junction left unmatched.

This chain connects TRBV20-1 to TRBJ2-5; D gene uncertain. This CDR3 is built from 10 residues. Germline-derived CDR1 and CDR2 are DFQATT and SNEGSKA (reference sequence). This chain's CDR3 is CSPNGETQYF. The CDR3 region has the DNA TGCAGCCCGAATGGTGAGACCCAGTACTTC.

The chain is built from TRBV5-8 and TRBJ2-3; weak D call: TRBD2 (7 bases). V was trimmed by 2 bases and J by 1 base, leaving 11 bases between them. CDR3 size: 15 residues. Per the germline V gene, CDR1 is SGHTS and CDR2 is YDEGEE. CDR3 DNA: TGTGCCAGCAGCTTCGGGGGGCAAGGCACAGATACGCAGTATTTT. Protein sequence: CASSFGGQGTDTQYF.

V and J are TRBV9 and TRBJ2-2, with D possibly TRBD2 on 5 matching bases. V lost 5 bases and J lost 1, with 15 bases in between. Germline-derived CDR1 and CDR2 are SGDLS and YYNGEE. This CDR3 has 16 amino acids. CDR3: CASRPGFIQNTGELFF. The CDR3 nucleotides are TGTGCCAGCAGGCCGGGGTTTATCCAGAACACCGGGGAGCTGTTTTTT.

The chain uses TRBV4-1 and TRBJ2-6, with unresolved D. Trimming took off 1 base at V and 0 bases at J, with 4 bases between the two ends. The CDR3 length is 15 residues. Germline V lookup: CDR1 MGHRA, CDR2 YSYEKL. The CDR3 loop reads CASSQGGSGANVLTF. CDR3 sequence (DNA): TGCGCCAGCAGCCAAGGGGGCTCTGGGGCCAACGTCCTGACTTTC.

This chain uses TRBV21-1 with TRBJ1-1; TRBD1, the D gene given by the table, was not confirmed from the DNA. TRBV21-1 counts as a pseudogene. CDR3 length: 14 amino acids. The CDR3 protein is CASHRTGDFTEAFF. The CDR3 region has the DNA TGTGCCAGCCACCGGACAGGGGATTTCACTGAAGCTTTCTTT.

This clone was seen a single time. The CDR3: CASSPTGTDTQYF. The CDR3 bases are TGTGCCAGCAGTCCAACGGGCACAGATACGCAGTATTTT. The chain carries TRBV27 and TRBJ2-3; D gene unclear. The CDR3 consists of 13 residues. Deletions cut 5 bases from V and 1 base from J, with 7 bases between. CDR1 and CDR2 from the germline V gene are MNHEY and SMNVEV (reference sequence).

This sequence joins TRBV5-1 and TRBJ2-2; 8 bases line up with TRBD1. The germline gives CDR1 SGHRS, CDR2 YFSETQ. J lost 7 bases, V lost 0 bases, and 8 bases had no gene match. This CDR3 has 16 residues. This CDR3 is CASSLVARGPGGELFF. CDR3 coding DNA: TGCGCCAGCAGCTTGGTGGCCAGGGGGCCGGGCGGGGAGCTGTTTTTT.

This chain joins TRBV4-1 and TRBJ2-3, with 10 bases that match TRBD1. The trim removed 1 base at V and 7 bases at J, leaving 11 bases unmatched. The CDR3 is made up of 17 amino acids. Germline V CDR1 and CDR2: MGHRA, YSYEKL. CDR3 DNA sequence: TGCGCCAGCAGCCAAGTGATTCCCGGGACAGGGGAAAATACGCAGTATTTT. This encodes CASSQVIPGTGENTQYF.

In nucleotides, the CDR3 is TGTGCCAGCAGCTTAGGGGAAACCGGGGAGCTGTTTTTT. It encodes CASSLGETGELFF. This chain uses TRBV7-8 with TRBJ2-2; D is ambiguous. CDR1 and CDR2 (germline): SGHVS, FQNEAQ. V was shortened by 1 base and J by 5 bases, with 5 bases between the two germline ends. The CDR3 is 13 residues long.

The chain joins TRBV15 to TRBJ2-5, with a weak D call TRBD1 (5 bases). This CDR3 contains 15 residues. V gave up 3 bases and J gave up 1 base, with 12 bases separating them. Germline V gene data show CDR1 as LNHNV and CDR2 as YYDKDF (reference sequence). Here the CDR3 reads CATSRDTGSQETQYF. The CDR3 nucleotides read TGTGCCACCAGCAGGGATACAGGTAGCCAAGAGACCCAGTACTTC.

The chain couples TRBV28 to TRBJ2-3, with TRBD2 identical over 12 bases. This CDR3 is built from 15 residues. The germline CDR1 and CDR2 sequences are MDHEN and SYDVKM. V dropped 2 bases and J dropped 3; count of bases not matched to a gene: 0. The CDR3, as DNA: TGTGCCAGCAGTTTAGGACTAGCGGGGACAGATACGCAGTATTTT. Protein: CASSLGLAGTDTQYF.

V usage is TRBV14 and J usage is TRBJ2-2; 9 positions match TRBD1. Germline V gene lookup returns CDR1 SGHDN and CDR2 FVKESK. CDR3 length: 18 residues. The ends lost 0 bases at V and 5 bases at J; junction bases unmatched: 10. DNA for the CDR3: TGTGCCAGCAGCCAAGACGGTCCTGGACAGGGGCGAACCGGGGAGCTGTTTTTT. Its translation: CASSQDGPGQGRTGELFF.

V usage is TRBV27 and J usage is TRBJ2-1; maybe TRBD1 (6 bases). The ends were cut back, 8 bases at V and 5 bases at J, with 16 bases in the middle. The CDR3 is 14 amino acids. The germline V gene has CDR1 MNHEY and CDR2 SMNVEV (reference sequence). CDR3 loop: CASRSDRKDNEQFF. The CDR3 region has the DNA TGTGCCAGCCGATCCGACAGGAAAGACAATGAGCAGTTCTTC.

This chain connects TRBV5-4 to TRBJ1-2, with D possibly being TRBD1 (5 bases). Per the germline V gene, CDR1 is SGHNT and CDR2 is YYREEE (reference sequence). This CDR3 region has 15 residues. The V gene lost 4 bases and the J gene lost 3 bases, with 16 bases spanning the gap. Written as DNA, the CDR3 is TGTGCCAGCAGCATACGGATAGGGGTTCACTATGGCTACACCTTC. It encodes CASSIRIGVHYGYTF.

The sample holds one count of this clone. CDR3 coding DNA: TGTGCCAGTAGTACCGGGGGACCGAGCTCCTACAATGAGCAGTTCTTC. As protein: CASSTGGPSSYNEQFF. This chain links TRBV19 with TRBJ2-1; the D gene is possibly TRBD2 (6 bases). The CDR3 loop spans 16 amino acids. Germline V gene lookup returns CDR1 LNHDA and CDR2 SQIVND (reference sequence). V lost 4 bases, J lost 0 bases, and 13 bases lay in between.

This chain joins TRBV5-4 and TRBJ1-1; 9 bases agree with TRBD1. The CDR3 has 16 residues. The junction had 5 bases not matched to a gene; V was cut back by 0 bases and J by 2 bases. Germline CDR1 reads SGHNT; CDR2 reads YYREEE (reference sequence). In nucleotides, the CDR3 is TGTGCCAGCAGCTTGGCTGGGACAGGGTTAAACACTGAAGCTTTCTTT. This sequence encodes CASSLAGTGLNTEAFF.

CDR3 loop: CASSPSTTNQETQYF. The DNA for the CDR3 is TGTGCCAGCAGCCCTTCCACGACTAATCAAGAGACCCAGTACTTC. V gene TRBV7-9 combines with J gene TRBJ2-5; D may be TRBD2 (5 bases). CDR3 length equals 15 residues. The V end was cut by 5 bases, the J end by 2 bases, with 15 bases between. The germline V gene has CDR1 SEHNR and CDR2 FQNEAQ (reference sequence).

This rearrangement joins TRBV6-5 to TRBJ2-7, with unresolved D. V lost 6 bases and J 4 bases, leaving 19 bases between the germline ends. Germline V gene data show CDR1 as MNHEY and CDR2 as SVGAGI. The CDR3 totals 15 residues. This CDR3 is CASRYRAPTFYEQYF. The CDR3 DNA follows: TGTGCCAGCAGATACCGGGCCCCCACCTTTTACGAGCAGTACTTC.

The chain links TRBV14 to TRBJ2-7; D is tentatively TRBD1 or TRBD2 (5 bases each). The CDR3 spans 14 residues. Trimming pared 2 bases from V and 7 bases from J, leaving 15 bases between. The germline CDR1 and CDR2 sequences are SGHDN and FVKESK. The CDR3 loop reads CASSQLPGAGEQYF. The CDR3 nucleotides read TGTGCCAGCAGCCAATTGCCCGGGGCTGGAGAGCAGTACTTC.

The CDR3 loop is CASSSPDVNTEAFF. The CDR3 DNA is TGTGCCAGCAGTTCCCCGGACGTGAACACTGAAGCTTTCTTT. The chain links TRBV6-5 to TRBJ1-1; D call uncertain. Trimming left V 4 bases short and J 0 bases short, with 9 bases between. Looked up from germline, CDR1 is MNHEY and CDR2 is SVGAGI. The CDR3 extends over 14 amino acids.

The chain joins TRBV7-2 to TRBJ1-5; D is perhaps TRBD1 (6 bases). V gave up 6 bases and J gave up 6 bases, with 15 bases separating them. Germline V gene lookup returns CDR1 SGHTA and CDR2 FQGNSA. CDR3 length: 14 amino acids. CDR3 nucleotides: TGTGCCAGCAGTACAGGGCCTTCGGGTCAGCCCCAGCATTTT. This sequence encodes CASSTGPSGQPQHF.

The V and J genes are TRBV6-5 and TRBJ1-2; D possibly corresponds to TRBD1 (5 bases). The germline CDR1 and CDR2 sequences are MNHEY and SVGAGI. V lost 2 bases to trimming and J lost 5 bases, with 9 bases between them. This CDR3 region has 13 residues. The CDR3 nucleotides read TGTGCCAGCAGTTACGTACAGGAATATGGCTACACCTTC. Translating it yields CASSYVQEYGYTF.

This clone was observed a single time. V and J are TRBV29-1 and TRBJ1-2; 11 nucleotides agree with TRBD1. This CDR3 comprises 14 residues. Germline values: CDR1 SQVTM, CDR2 ANQGSEA. V was pared by 3 bases and J by 8 bases, with 8 bases of the junction left unmatched. CDR3 region: CSVEDRGRVKGYTF. DNA for the CDR3: TGCAGCGTTGAGGACAGGGGGCGGGTGAAGGGCTACACCTTC.

V is TRBV6-5 and J is TRBJ1-2, with 8 bases aligning to TRBD1. The germline CDR1 and CDR2 sequences are MNHEY and SVGAGI. V trimming: 5 bases; J trimming: 4 bases; junction bases outside the gene matches: 9. The CDR3 extends over 15 amino acids. CDR3 DNA: TGTGCCAGCAGTCCCTATCCCGGGACAGGCTATGGCTACACCTTC. Protein sequence: CASSPYPGTGYGYTF.

J is TRBJ2-2 and V is TRBV11-2; no firm D call. Trimming removed 5 bases from V and 6 bases from J, with 19 bases in between. Germline V gene data show CDR1 as SGHAT and CDR2 as FQNNGV. The CDR3 consists of 16 residues. The CDR3: CASSLGPSAGSGELFF. As DNA, the CDR3 is TGTGCCAGCAGCCTCGGACCCAGCGCCGGGTCCGGGGAGCTGTTTTTT.